Given below is one T cell receptor (beta chain) in context. While infection was still active, Seattle patients were enrolled and then followed longitudinally. As processed by the authors: Estimation of nucleated cell counts was performed using reference gene primer amplification. Generated by immunoSEQ multiplex PCR, the TCRdb table keeps only in-frame clones and is missing some. V and J calls and clone size are given by that table; D and trimming were obtained from the DNA. Among fewer than 95,000 clones, around two thirds were seen once, and the ten largest hold just under 4%. The sample comes from a study of blood T cell repertoires in COVID-19. As for the study in general: Acute-phase and convalescent COVID-19 samples originated in the United States, Italy and Spain. From T cells, B-cell-depleted T cells, or PBMCs came the material, which was cDNA or gDNA.

Trimming removed 9 bases at V and 2 bases at J, with 5 bases between. Germline CDR1 reads MNHEY; CDR2 reads SVGAGI. CDR3 length: 11 amino acids. Input material: peripheral blood. The sequence was collected from a man between 65 and 85 years old with COVID-19, enrolled during active disease. J is TRBJ2-1 and V is TRBV6-5; D remains unclear. The CDR3 DNA reads TGTGCCAGTCGTGCCTACAATGAGCAGTTCTTC. Translated, it gives CASRAYNEQFF.